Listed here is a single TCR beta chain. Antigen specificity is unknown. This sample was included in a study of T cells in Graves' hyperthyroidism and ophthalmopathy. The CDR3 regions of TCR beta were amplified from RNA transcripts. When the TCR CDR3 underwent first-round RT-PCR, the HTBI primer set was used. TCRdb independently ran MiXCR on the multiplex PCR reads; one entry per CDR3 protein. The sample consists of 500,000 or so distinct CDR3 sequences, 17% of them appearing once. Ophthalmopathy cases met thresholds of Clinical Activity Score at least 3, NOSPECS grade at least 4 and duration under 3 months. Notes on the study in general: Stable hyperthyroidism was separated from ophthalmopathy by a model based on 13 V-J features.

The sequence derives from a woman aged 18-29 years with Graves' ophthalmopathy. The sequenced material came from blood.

The CDR3, as DNA: TGCAGCGTTGACGATAGGGTGGGAGGCTACACCTTC. This gives the protein CSVDDRVGGYTF. This chain uses TRBV29-1 with TRBJ1-2; D not certain. CDR1 and CDR2 (germline): SQVTM, ANQGSEA. The CDR3 runs to 12 residues. Trimming pared 3 bases from V and 8 bases from J, leaving 13 bases between.